This T cell receptor (beta chain) stems from a study of blood T cell repertoires in COVID-19. At the level of the study: Samples representing acute and convalescent COVID-19 were sourced from the United States, Italy and Spain.

The CDR3 has 16 residues. The V and J ends lost 4 bases and 5 bases, in that order; junction bases with no gene match: 6. Germline-derived CDR1 and CDR2 are LGHDT and YNNKEL (reference sequence). As handled by the study authors: Amplified reference gene primers provided the basis for estimating nucleated cell counts. Measured with immunoSEQ multiplex PCR; TCRdb has only the in-frame clones, and not every one. The V and J calls and the clone size are those of that table, but D and trimming were determined from the DNA. Counted here are 250,000 to 300,000 clones, more than 75% occurring once; the ten biggest clones make up approximately 2%.

The clonotype comes from a woman in her sixties in a cohort exposed to, infected with or recovered from COVID-19 (not recorded which). Sequencing input: PBMCs or T cells enriched from blood (not recorded which). The gene calls are TRBV3-1 (or the pseudogene TRBV3-2) and TRBJ2-1; TRBD2 agrees at 12 bases. The CDR3 DNA follows: TGTGCCAGCAGCCCTTGGACTAGCGGGAAGAACAATGAGCAGTTCTTC. Translation: CASSPWTSGKNNEQFF.